Described below is a single T cell receptor beta chain sequence and its context. This sample is part of a study of shared clonotypes between healthy human individuals. For the study at large: The donor pool was made up of a couple of women and three men aged 18 to 49. Used for every donor were three CD4 naive, three CD4 memory, two CD8 naive and one CD8 memory plate.

Assay: immunoSEQ multiplex PCR; the TCRdb copy retains only in-frame clones and omits some. The table includes over 2 million clones, 80% to 95% detected once. CDR3 length: 14 residues. V lost 2 bases, J lost 4 bases, and 4 bases stayed unmatched. Germline V gives CDR1 MNHEY, CDR2 SVGAGI. The sequence derives from a man aged 18 to 29 in good health. Some clones in this sample may be carry-over from other donors' samples. The sample taken for sequencing was naive CD4+ T cells from PBMCs. The subset here: CD45RA+ positively selected. This chain uses TRBV6-5 with TRBJ1-2; 7 bases match TRBD1. The DNA of the CDR3 is TGTGCCAGCAGTTACCAGGGACAGAGCTATGGCTACACCTTC. Translated: CASSYQGQSYGYTF.